These 17 T cell receptor beta chains originate from one sample sequenced in a study of cytomegalovirus exposure and HLA in healthy donors. Produced via immunoSEQ multiplex PCR; TCRdb's table is partial and in-frame only. This table has around 80,000 clones, over 85% appearing once. Sequenced material: PBMCs. The receptors were gathered from a woman between 18 and 30 years old in good health and CMV-seronegative.

The V call is TRBV19, the J call TRBJ1-2; D remains ambiguous. Germline CDR1 and CDR2: LNHDA and SQIVND (reference sequence). The CDR3 runs to 14 residues. Deletions cut 6 bases from V and 4 bases from J, with 15 bases between. The CDR3 spells CASSESGTGYGYTF. The CDR3 DNA reads TGTGCCAGTAGCGAATCAGGAACCGGCTATGGCTACACCTTC.

The gene calls are TRBV28 and TRBJ1-2; D uncertain. The CDR3 length is 13 residues. Trimming pared 6 bases from V and 5 bases from J, leaving 13 bases between. The V gene's germline CDR1 is MDHEN and CDR2 SYDVKM. The CDR3 coding sequence is TGTGCCAGCAGCTCTACCTCCTTATATGGCTACACCTTC. It codes for CASSSTSLYGYTF.

V gene TRBV11-2 combines with J gene TRBJ2-5, with D possibly being TRBD2 (6 bases). Germline V lookup: CDR1 SGHAT, CDR2 FQNNGV. The CDR3 is made up of 16 amino acids. The V and J ends lost 5 bases and 1 base respectively, with 17 bases between them. The CDR3 DNA reads TGTGCCAGCAGCCCTTATAGCGGAGACCTCCAAGAGACCCAGTACTTC. This sequence encodes CASSPYSGDLQETQYF.

J is TRBJ1-2 and V is TRBV19, with a tentative D call TRBD1 (5 bases). V lost 3 bases and J 6 bases, leaving 8 bases between the germline ends. Germline CDR1 is LNHDA and CDR2 is SQIVND (reference sequence). The CDR3 has 12 amino acids. In DNA form, the CDR3 reads TGTGCCAGTAGTATCCGGGGGGATGGCTACACCTTC. It specifies CASSIRGDGYTF.

The chain links TRBV7-9 to TRBJ2-1; 8 bases line up with TRBD2. J gave up 8 bases and V 5 bases, and 5 bases lay outside the gene matches. The CDR3 is 13 residues long. Germline loops: CDR1 SEHNR, CDR2 FQNEAQ (reference sequence). The CDR3 nucleotides read TGTGCCAGCAGCATTAGCGGGGTCGATGAGCAGTTCTTC. This gives the protein CASSISGVDEQFF.

The chain combines TRBV4-1 with TRBJ1-5; D gene uncertain. Per the germline V gene, CDR1 is MGHRA and CDR2 is YSYEKL. V was shortened by 1 base and J by 0 bases, with 10 bases between the two germline ends. This CDR3 is built from 16 residues. CDR3 sequence: CASSQALEYSNQPQHF. The DNA for the CDR3 is TGCGCCAGCAGCCAAGCGTTGGAGTATAGCAATCAGCCCCAGCATTTT.

V usage is TRBV19 and J usage is TRBJ2-5, with D uncertain. Trimming stripped 3 bases from V and 5 bases from J, with 4 bases between. This CDR3 has 11 amino acids. The germline CDR1 and CDR2 sequences are LNHDA and SQIVND (reference sequence). CDR3 in DNA: TGTGCCAGTAGTATCTCCGAGACCCAGTACTTC. Protein product: CASSISETQYF.

J is TRBJ1-1 and V is TRBV5-6; D is undetermined. Germline assignment: CDR1 SGHDT and CDR2 YYEEEE. V lost 4 bases and J lost 4, with 17 bases in between. The CDR3 extends over 15 amino acids. The CDR3 spells CASSHPDRGSTEAFF. In nucleotides, the CDR3 is TGTGCCAGCAGCCACCCCGATCGGGGATCCACTGAAGCTTTCTTT.

This chain connects TRBV19 to TRBJ1-1; possibly TRBD1 for D (6 bases). Germline V gene lookup returns CDR1 LNHDA and CDR2 SQIVND (reference sequence). This CDR3 has 15 amino acids. The V gene lost 4 bases and the J gene lost 5 bases, with 17 bases spanning the gap. For the CDR3, the DNA is TGTGCCAGTAGTAACCAACAGGGTGGCAGGACTGAAGCTTTCTTT. This encodes CASSNQQGGRTEAFF.

The genes are TRBV7-9 and TRBJ1-1; TRBD1 is a possible D gene (6 bases). The CDR3 length is 18 residues. CDR1 and CDR2 from the germline V gene are SEHNR and FQNEAQ (reference sequence). V was cut by 3 bases and J by 0 bases, with 20 bases left in between. Here the CDR3 reads CASSLVRQAALMNTEAFF. CDR3 DNA: TGTGCCAGCAGCTTGGTAAGACAGGCGGCCCTCATGAACACTGAAGCTTTCTTT.

This sequence joins TRBV5-1 and TRBJ2-5; D unresolved. Germline CDR1 reads SGHRS; CDR2 reads YFSETQ. The CDR3 consists of 14 residues. The V and J ends lost 0 bases and 4 bases respectively, with 10 bases between them. The CDR3 spells CASSLGQVPETQYF. In nucleotides, the CDR3 is TGCGCCAGCAGCTTGGGTCAGGTCCCAGAGACCCAGTACTTC.

The chain recombines TRBV9 with TRBJ2-5, with a tentative D call TRBD2 (6 bases). The CDR3 extends over 13 amino acids. Trimming removed 2 bases from V and 5 bases from J, with 10 bases in between. Germline-derived CDR1 and CDR2 are SGDLS and YYNGEE. The chain's CDR3 is CASSVTSGETQYF. The CDR3 DNA reads as TGTGCCAGCAGCGTGACTAGTGGGGAGACCCAGTACTTC.

CDR3 nucleotide sequence: TGTGCCAGCAGCATAGACTACGGGAAGACCCAGTACTTC. Its translation: CASSIDYGKTQYF. V and J are TRBV7-2 and TRBJ2-5, with D tentatively TRBD2 (5 bases). Germline V gene lookup returns CDR1 SGHTA and CDR2 FQGNSA. Trimming pared 5 bases from V and 6 bases from J, leaving 13 bases between. This CDR3 has 13 residues. Complete variable domain (other parts from reference TRBV7-2 and TRBJ2-5): GAGVSQSPSNKVTEKGKDVELRCDPISGHTALYWYRQSLGQGLEFLIYFQGNSAPDKSGLPSDRFSAERTGGSVSTLTIQRTQQEDSAVYLCASSIDYGKTQYFGPGTRLLVL.

The chain carries TRBV5-4 and TRBJ2-1; 9 bases are shared with TRBD1. The CDR3 is made up of 16 amino acids. CDR1 and CDR2 (germline): SGHNT, YYREEE (reference sequence). V shed 3 bases, J shed 9 bases, and the junction held 13 bases outside the gene matches. The CDR3, as DNA: TGTGCCAGCAGCTCTGGACAGGGGAAGGGTTGGGGTGAGCAGTTCTTC. Translating gives CASSSGQGKGWGEQFF. Using reference TRBV5-4 and TRBJ2-1 for the parts outside the CDR3, the full variable domain is ETGVTQSPTHLIKTRGQQVTLRCSSQSGHNTVSWYQQALGQGPQFIFQYYREEENGRGNFPPRFSGLQFPNYSSELNVNALELDDSALYLCASSSGQGKGWGEQFFGPGTRLTVL.

In this sample, this clone turned up once. The DNA of the CDR3 is TGTGCCAGCAGCGTAGGGGGAGTAGCGGGCTACGAGCAGTACTTC. Encoded protein: CASSVGGVAGYEQYF. V gene TRBV9 combines with J gene TRBJ2-7, with TRBD2 identical over 7 bases. V lost 0 bases to trimming and J lost 3 bases; unmatched junction nucleotides: 6. The CDR3 has 15 amino acids. The germline V gene encodes CDR1 SGDLS and CDR2 YYNGEE. The entire variable domain, with the rest obtained from reference TRBV9 and TRBJ2-7, is as follows: DSGVTQTPKHLITATGQRVTLRCSPRSGDLSVYWYQQSLDQGLQFLIQYYNGEERAKGNILERFSAQQFPDLHSELNLSSLELGDSALYFCASSVGGVAGYEQYFGPGTRLTVT.

This chain connects TRBV28 to TRBJ2-2; TRBD2 is a possible D gene (5 bases). V lost 6 bases, J lost 5 bases, and 10 bases lay in between. Germline CDR1 and CDR2: MDHEN and SYDVKM. The CDR3 covers 13 residues. The CDR3 loop reads CASSMGSTGELFF. The CDR3 bases are TGTGCCAGCAGCATGGGGAGTACCGGGGAGCTGTTTTTT.

The chain is built from TRBV29-1 and TRBJ2-1, with 9 bases fitting TRBD2. CDR3 size: 14 residues. V trimming: 7 bases; J trimming: 3 bases; junction bases outside the gene matches: 7. Germline-derived CDR1 and CDR2 are SQVTM and ANQGSEA. The CDR3 loop reads CSGPRGGDYNEQFF. CDR3 coding DNA: TGCAGCGGGCCGCGGGGGGGAGACTACAATGAGCAGTTCTTC.